These 5 T cell receptor beta chains share one sample of origin, sequenced in a study of blood T cell repertoires in COVID-19 (dated by TCRdb to about 2020). Receptor libraries were prepared by the immunoSEQ multiplex PCR assay. The clones in this table, taken by TCRdb from immuneACCESS, are in-frame only. Not every clone is retained; where verified, under half of the shortfall comes from an unresolved V gene, and the cause of the rest is unknown. In all, the sample holds over 200,000 clones, and around 80% of those were seen once. Approximately 30% of the sample belongs to the ten largest clones. Sequenced: peripheral blood. The receptors shown here come from a man aged 40-55 years with acute or convalescent COVID-19.

This clone was picked up a small number of times. The chain recombines TRBV7-9 with TRBJ1-2; TRBD1 is a possible D gene (5 bases). CDR3 length: 13 amino acids. Deletions cut 0 bases from V and 4 bases from J, with 6 bases between. The germline V gene has CDR1 SEHNR and CDR2 FQNEAQ (reference sequence). CDR3 nucleotides: TGTGCCAGCAGCTTAGCGGGGGGCTATGGCTACACCTTC. This translates into CASSLAGGYGYTF.

The chain couples TRBV6-5 to TRBJ2-7; 7 bases agree with TRBD2. This CDR3 is built from 14 residues. Germline assignment: CDR1 MNHEY and CDR2 SVGAGI. Trimming removed 10 bases from V and 4 bases from J; junction bases left unmatched: 13. The CDR3 bases are TGTGCCACTCAGGCGAGGCGGGAGATGTACGAGCAGTACTTC. Translated, it gives CATQARREMYEQYF.

The CDR3 region has the DNA TGTGCCAGCCTGGGAGCCGGTGAGCAGTTCTTC. Protein sequence: CASLGAGEQFF. The chain couples TRBV2 to TRBJ2-1, with D possibly TRBD2 on 5 matching bases. Germline V CDR1 and CDR2: SNHLY, FYNNEI. V dropped 8 bases and J dropped 9 bases, with 11 bases sitting between them. The CDR3 has 11 residues. Drawing the rest from reference TRBV2 and TRBJ2-1, the complete variable domain is EPEVTQTPSHQVTQMGQEVILRCVPISNHLYFYWYRQILGQKVEFLVSFYNNEISEKSEIFDDQFSVERPDGSNFTLKIRSTKLEDSAMYFCASLGAGEQFFGPGTRLTVL.

J is TRBJ2-2 and V is TRBV30; D gene unclear. The V and J ends lost 2 bases and 6 bases respectively, with 10 bases between them. There are 13 residues in the CDR3. Germline V gives CDR1 GTSNPN, CDR2 SVGIG (reference sequence). The CDR3 coding sequence is TGTGCCTGGAGTCCCGGAGAGGCCGGGGAGCTGTTTTTT. This translates into CAWSPGEAGELFF.

Only one count was recorded for this clone. The chain carries TRBV4-3 and TRBJ2-1, with TRBD2 matching over 8 bases. Germline values: CDR1 LGHNA, CDR2 YSLEER. The CDR3 extends over 17 amino acids. J gave up 2 bases and V 1 base, and 7 bases lay outside the gene matches. The CDR3 sequence: CASSQGEGAGAYNEQFF. The CDR3 region has the DNA TGCGCCAGCAGCCAAGGGGAAGGAGCGGGAGCCTACAATGAGCAGTTCTTC.